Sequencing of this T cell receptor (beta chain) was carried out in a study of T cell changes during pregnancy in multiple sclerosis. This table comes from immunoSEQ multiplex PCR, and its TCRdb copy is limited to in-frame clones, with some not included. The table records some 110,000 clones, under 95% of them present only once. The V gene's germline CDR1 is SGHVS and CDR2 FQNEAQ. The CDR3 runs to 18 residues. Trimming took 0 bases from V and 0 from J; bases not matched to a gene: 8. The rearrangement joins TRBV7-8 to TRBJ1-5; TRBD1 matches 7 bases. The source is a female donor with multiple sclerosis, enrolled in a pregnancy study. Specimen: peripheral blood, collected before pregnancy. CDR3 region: CASSLASATGISNQPQHF. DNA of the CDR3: TGTGCCAGCAGCTTAGCCTCCGCGACAGGGATTAGCAATCAGCCCCAGCATTTT.